This passage covers 8 T cell receptor beta chains from one sample sequenced in a study of a mutant IDH1 vaccine in newly diagnosed glioma. TCRdb's table, derived via immunoSEQ multiplex PCR, lists solely in-frame clones and lacks some. The data contain over 75,000 clones, over 75% of them singletons. Time point reported: week 47, end of study. Every vaccination contained 300 ug of the mutant IDH1 20-mer peptide and was paired with topical imiquimod. Their target antigens are unknown. The specimen was PBMCs, collected from a glioma patient whose treatment included an IDH1 peptide vaccine. The receptors derive from a man aged 35-49 years with glioma.

V is TRBV5-1 and J is TRBJ1-5; D not certain. V was shortened by 0 bases and J by 1 base, with 8 bases between the two germline ends. CDR1 and CDR2 (germline): SGHRS, YFSETQ. This CDR3 spans 15 amino acids. This chain's CDR3 is CASSLDGDSNQPQHF. The CDR3 DNA reads as TGCGCCAGCAGCTTGGACGGAGACAGCAATCAGCCCCAGCATTTT.

The V and J genes are TRBV7-2 and TRBJ2-5, with TRBD1 as a possible D gene (7 bases). Trimming took 3 bases from V and 5 from J, leaving 13 bases between them. The CDR3 runs 14 residues. The V gene's germline CDR1 is SGHTA and CDR2 FQGNSA. As DNA, the CDR3 is TGTGCCAGCAGCTTCGGAGGGGGCGATGAGACCCAGTACTTC. Translated: CASSFGGGDETQYF.

The chain joins TRBV5-1 to TRBJ2-7; D may be TRBD2 (6 bases). V was pared by 5 bases and J by 6 bases, with 12 bases between. The CDR3 is 12 amino acids. Germline CDR1 is SGHRS and CDR2 is YFSETQ. CDR3: CASRINGGEQYF. The CDR3 DNA reads as TGCGCCAGCAGAATAAACGGGGGCGAGCAGTACTTC.

The chain couples TRBV6-1 to TRBJ2-3; D possibly uses TRBD1 or TRBD2 (6 bases each). Trimming left V 6 bases short and J 5 bases short, with 15 bases between. The CDR3 length is 14 residues. Germline CDR1 MNHNS, CDR2 SASEGT. CDR3 sequence (DNA): TGTGCCAGCAGGCTCAGGAGGGGGGTAGATACGCAGTATTTT. It codes for CASRLRRGVDTQYF.

The V gene is TRBV2, the J gene TRBJ1-2; possible D gene TRBD1, 6 bases. V lost 4 bases and J 2 bases, leaving 14 bases between the germline ends. The CDR3 is made up of 15 amino acids. Germline V gene sequence: CDR1 SNHLY, CDR2 FYNNEI. This CDR3 is CASSAQGRSNYGYTF. The CDR3 coding sequence is TGTGCCAGCAGTGCCCAGGGGCGGTCAAACTATGGCTACACCTTC. The variable domain in full, completed from reference TRBV2 and TRBJ1-2, reads EPEVTQTPSHQVTQMGQEVILRCVPISNHLYFYWYRQILGQKVEFLVSFYNNEISEKSEIFDDQFSVERPDGSNFTLKIRSTKLEDSAMYFCASSAQGRSNYGYTFGSGTRLTVV.

The chain combines TRBV30 with TRBJ1-1, with 8 positions matching TRBD1. The CDR3 runs to 15 residues. V lost 2 bases, J lost 2 bases, and 7 bases stayed unmatched. Germline V gene data show CDR1 as GTSNPN and CDR2 as SVGIG (reference sequence). The CDR3 DNA reads TGTGCCTGGAGTCGGTCAGGGGGCGCTAACACTGAAGCTTTCTTT. Amino acid sequence: CAWSRSGGANTEAFF.

The chain is built from TRBV12-5 and TRBJ2-3; TRBD2 agrees at 12 bases. CDR3 length: 14 amino acids. CDR1 LGHNT and CDR2 FRNRAP come from the germline V gene. With 6 bases clipped from V and 4 bases from J, the junction kept 2 bases outside the gene matches. CDR3 region: CASGRLAGADTQYF. The CDR3 coding sequence is TGTGCTAGTGGAAGACTAGCGGGGGCAGATACGCAGTATTTT.

The V gene is TRBV7-9, the J gene TRBJ2-2; D gene uncertain. V dropped 3 bases and J dropped 6 bases, with 8 bases sitting between them. Germline CDR1 SEHNR, CDR2 FQNEAQ (reference sequence). The CDR3 is made up of 13 amino acids. CDR3 protein: CASSFPWAGELFF. As DNA, the CDR3 is TGTGCCAGCAGCTTTCCGTGGGCCGGGGAGCTGTTTTTT.